The sequence of this T cell receptor beta chain was determined in a study of T cells in women clearing cervical HPV infection. Study-level points and caveats: CIN3+ cases had significantly higher TCR repertoire richness than controls, but evenness did not differ.

Generated by immunoSEQ multiplex PCR, the TCRdb table keeps only in-frame clones and is missing some. The sample data list 9,000 to 15,000 clones. The germline V gene encodes CDR1 SGHRS and CDR2 YFSETQ. This CDR3 is 15 amino acids long. V gave up 5 bases and J gave up 4 bases; unmatched junction bases: 8. As concerns this clone: What it binds is not known. The missing CDR3 end, 3 residues past where the read stops, is filled in from the germline J gene.

This clonotype was sampled from a woman aged 18 to 69 with a cervical HPV16 infection that either progressed to CIN3+ or cleared (not recorded which). V gene TRBV5-1 combines with J gene TRBJ2-3; 9 bases fit TRBD2. The sample consisted of blood buffy coat. The CDR3 DNA, read in part, is TGCGCCAGCAGTTTTAGCGGGGGACTAGCAGATACG. Protein: CASSFSGGLADT. The whole CDR3 is CASSFSGGLADTQYF. The variable domain in full, completed from reference TRBV5-1 and TRBJ2-3, reads KAGVTQTPRYLIKTRGQQVTLSCSPISGHRSVSWYQQTPGQGLQFLFEYFSETQRNKGNFPGRFSGRQFSNSRSEMNVSTLELGDSALYLCASSFSGGLADTQYFGPGTRLTVL.